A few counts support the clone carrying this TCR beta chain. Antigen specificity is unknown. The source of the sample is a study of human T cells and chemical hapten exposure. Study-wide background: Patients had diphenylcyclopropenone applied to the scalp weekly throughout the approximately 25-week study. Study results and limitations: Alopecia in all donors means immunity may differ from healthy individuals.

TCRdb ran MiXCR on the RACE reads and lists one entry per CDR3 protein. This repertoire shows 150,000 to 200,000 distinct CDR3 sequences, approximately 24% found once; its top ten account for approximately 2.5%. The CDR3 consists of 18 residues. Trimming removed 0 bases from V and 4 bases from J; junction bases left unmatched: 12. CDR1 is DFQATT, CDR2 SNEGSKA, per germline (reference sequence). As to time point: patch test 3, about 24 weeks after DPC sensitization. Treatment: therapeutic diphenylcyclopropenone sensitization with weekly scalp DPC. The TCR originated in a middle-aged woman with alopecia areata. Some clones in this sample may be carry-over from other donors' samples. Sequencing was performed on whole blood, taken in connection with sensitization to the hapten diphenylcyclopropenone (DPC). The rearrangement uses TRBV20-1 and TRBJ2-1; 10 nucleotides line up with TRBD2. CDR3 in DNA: TGCAGTGCTAGAGATGTCGGGAGCGGGAGGGGGATGTACAATGAGCAGTTCTTC. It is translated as CSARDVGSGRGMYNEQFF.